The rows below give T cell receptor beta chains drawn from one sample of a study of CD8 T cells in ankylosing spondylitis. TCRdb passed the 5' RACE reads through MiXCR, listing each CDR3 protein once. The sample has some 100,000 distinct CDR3 sequences; over 6.5% are singletons. Sequenced input: blood, either unsorted or a sorted T cell fraction (not recorded which). The receptors were gathered from a male donor with ankylosing spondylitis or in good health (not recorded which). CDR3s leave out the opening cysteine and the closing phenylalanine or tryptophan.

TRBV20-1	TRBJ2-2	SAPSGATNTGELF
TRBV6-2/TRBV6-3	TRBJ1-5	ASRDLTQPQH
TRBV5-1	TRBJ1-2	ASSTWTGLDGYT
TRBV15	TRBJ1-1	ATSLRTLNTEAF
TRBV6-2/TRBV6-3	TRBJ1-4	ASRTLLGMQGQKLF
TRBV12-3/TRBV12-4	TRBJ2-1	ASSLASPVHNEQF
TRBV6-2/TRBV6-3	TRBJ1-3	ASRGSGAGGNTIY
TRBV5-1	TRBJ2-7	ASSLEGTTYEQY
TRBV5-1	TRBJ1-1	ASSLEGSEAF
TRBV27	TRBJ2-7	ASTPVYRSYEQY
TRBV13	TRBJ2-3	ASSIWEAGGTDTQY
TRBV20-1	TRBJ2-7	SASETLRYEQY
TRBV20-1	TRBJ2-3	SASRREIGPDTQY
TRBV10-3	TRBJ1-5	AISESLWDSNQPQH
TRBV20-1	TRBJ2-5	SADDLSQVETQY
TRBV11-2	TRBJ2-3	TSSLRGGARDTQY
TRBV3-1	TRBJ2-3	ASSQDGRREIADTQY
TRBV21-1	TRBJ2-7	ASHRKTLPYEQY
TRBV20-1	TRBJ2-5	SAPQSPLKTQY
TRBV7-3	TRBJ2-1	ASSQGQVSYNEQF
TRBV5-4	TRBJ1-1	ASSVETGVNTEAF
TRBV20-1	TRBJ2-7	SAAGFGYEQY
TRBV6-1	TRBJ2-1	ASSGLADYNEQF
TRBV14	TRBJ2-1	ASSLTSGRFAEQF
TRBV10-3	TRBJ1-3	AISEPPGNGVSGNTIY
TRBV10-3	TRBJ2-3	AIRPGLASTDTQY
TRBV7-2	TRBJ1-6	ASSSDSPLH
TRBV6-2/TRBV6-3	TRBJ2-1	ASRTSWNYNEQF
TRBV7-9	TRBJ1-2	ASSSSGGTVVGGYT
TRBV7-9	TRBJ1-1	ASIQETRANTEAF
TRBV7-6	TRBJ2-6	ASRPTSTSGANVLT
TRBV12-3/TRBV12-4	TRBJ2-5	ASSSVTRDRAQETQY